This TCR beta chain is from a study of PD-1 blockade in classical Hodgkin lymphoma (dated by TCRdb to the early 2020s). Background for the entire study: Nivolumab dosing was 3 mg/kg intravenously every 2 weeks, continuing until either disease progression or unacceptable toxicity. The study used TCR beta sequencing and CyTOF to define a peripheral blood immune signature of response to PD-1 blockade in classical Hodgkin lymphoma.

The CDR3 numbers 14 residues from cysteine through phenylalanine. CDR3 DNA is the only sequence kept; it has 42 bases, read in frame from the first base. The junction shows trimming of 3 bases on V and 7 bases on J, and the gene matches do not reach 3 bases of it. CDR1 and CDR2 were assigned from the germline V gene as SGHVS and FNYEAQ. The time point label corresponds to: cycle 2 day 1 (C2D1) of nivolumab. Relapse after autologous stem cell transplantation had occurred in all trial patients, and cohorts A, B and C were distinguished by prior brentuximab vedotin exposure. The trial cohort included 55 to 60 patients with relapsed/refractory classical Hodgkin lymphoma, and each patient had a best overall response of complete response, partial response or progressive disease. In the multi-cohort phase II CheckMate 205 trial, trial patients received single-agent nivolumab. An independent review committee assessed best overall response by applying the 2007 International Working Group response criteria. PBMCs from the trial were collected at three points: immediately before nivolumab initiation (C1D1), and during therapy at cycle 2 day 1 and cycle 4 day 1. After peripheral blood was drawn into 8 mL Vacutainer Cell Preparation Tubes, PBMCs were isolated by centrifugation and then cryopreserved.

The study at large found these results: Newly diagnosed patients were reported to have lower baseline TCR diversity than healthy donors, and relapsed/refractory patients were reported to have lower baseline TCR diversity still. Among trial patients, those achieving complete response had baseline diversity similar to that of newly diagnosed patients, while diversity was significantly lower in partial responders and progressors. The study was limited to a single clinical trial cohort, and causes of repertoire differences, possibly disease activity or prior therapy, remained undefined. Lower diversity was seen in patients whose nivolumab began less than 1 year after ASCT, and these patients were left out of later analyses so that immune reconstitution would not confound the results. By C4D1, a significant rise was seen in CD4+ TCR diversity but not in CD8+ TCR diversity (p=0.0027 vs p=0.16), and the rise was most apparent among complete responders (p=0.02).

Genomic DNA was extracted with the Qiagen DNeasy kit from unsorted PBMCs and from negatively selected CD4+ and CD8+ fractions. TCR beta CDR3 regions were amplified by immunoSEQ multiplex PCR using primers annealing to V and J segments. A synthetic immune receptor repertoire was used to minimize amplification bias, and any remaining bias was removed computationally after sequencing. Turning to the authors' computational methods: Custom Python scripts were used to quantify repertoire diversity as the Shannon entropy index. Unsorted, CD4+ and CD8+ repertoires were analyzed separately, except for combined analyses in which CD4+ and CD8+ sequences were merged in silico. A clone was considered expanded if an increase in frequency of at least 2-fold after treatment relative to C1D1 was found, and a pseudocount of 0.5 was applied to clones undetected at baseline. Singleton clones were defined as clones with 0 or 1 copy at C1D1, and non-singleton clones were defined as clones with 2 or more copies. Clones expanded in unsorted samples were labelled as CD4+, CD8+ or unknown by matching protein sequences in sorted samples from the same patient. Wilcoxon tests on paired samples were used to test diversity changes from C1D1 to C4D1. TCRdb took this table from immuneACCESS and kept in-frame rearrangements with V and J called. Such tables lack part of the clones; where checked against another copy, unresolved V genes explain under half of the gap, and the rest is unexplained. V, J and clone size derive from that table, while D and trimming were established from the DNA sequence. The sample yields about 94,000 clones; roughly 89% were counted once. The ten largest clones add up to about 10% of the sample.

As concerns this clone: Its recognized antigen is unknown. No much larger clonotype is one base removed from it; base qualities were not supplied.

The input for sequencing was peripheral blood mononuclear cells (PBMCs), taken before the second cycle of nivolumab. This TCR was recovered from a human donor with classical Hodgkin lymphoma. The rearrangement joined TRBV7-6 to TRBJ2-7; TRBD2 agrees with 13 junctional bases. The bases are TGTGCCAGCAGCTTGAGGACTAGCGGGAGTGAGCAGTACTTC. The translation is CASSLRTSGSEQYF.